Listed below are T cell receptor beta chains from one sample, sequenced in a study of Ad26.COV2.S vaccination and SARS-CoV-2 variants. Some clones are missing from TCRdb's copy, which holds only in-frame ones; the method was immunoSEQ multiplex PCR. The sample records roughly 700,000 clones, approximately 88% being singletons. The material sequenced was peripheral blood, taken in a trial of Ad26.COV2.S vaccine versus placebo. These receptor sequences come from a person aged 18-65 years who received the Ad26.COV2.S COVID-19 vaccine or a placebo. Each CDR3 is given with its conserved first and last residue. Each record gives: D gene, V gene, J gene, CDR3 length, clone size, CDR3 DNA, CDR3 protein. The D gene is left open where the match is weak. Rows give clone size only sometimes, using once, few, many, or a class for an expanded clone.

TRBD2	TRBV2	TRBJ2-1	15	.	TGTGCCAGTGGGGAGCGGGCTAGCGGCTTAGATGAGCAGTTCTTC	CASGERASGLDEQFF
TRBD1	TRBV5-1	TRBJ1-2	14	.	TGCGCCAGCAGCTTGTTTCCGGGACAGGAGGGCAACACCTTC	CASSLFPGQEGNTF
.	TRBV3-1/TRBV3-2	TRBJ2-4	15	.	TGTGCCAGCAGCCAAGATCCCCAGGGATGGGGCATTCAGTACTTC	CASSQDPQGWGIQYF
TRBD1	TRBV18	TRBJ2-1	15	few	TGTGCCAGCTCCCTCGAGGCAGGGGGCCGCAATGAGCAGTTCTTC	CASSLEAGGRNEQFF
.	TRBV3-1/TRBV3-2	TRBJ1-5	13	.	TGTGCCAGCAGCGGACCGGGCAATCAGCCCCAGCATTTT	CASSGPGNQPQHF
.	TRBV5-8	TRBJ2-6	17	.	TGTGCCAGCACCCTTATTGTGGTATTCTCTGGGGCCAACGTCCTGACTTTC	CASTLIVVFSGANVLTF
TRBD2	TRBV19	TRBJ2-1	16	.	TGTGCGAGTAGTACCCTGGGGACTAGCGGCTACAATGAGCAGTTCTTC	CASSTLGTSGYNEQFF
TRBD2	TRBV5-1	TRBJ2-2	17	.	TGCGCCAGCAGCCCCGGGACTAGCGGGGGTCACACCGGGGAGCTGTTTTTT	CASSPGTSGGHTGELFF
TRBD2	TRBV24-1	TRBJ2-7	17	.	TGTGCCATCGACTCGGATCAACTAGCGGGAGACTTCTACGAGCAGTACTTC	CAIDSDQLAGDFYEQYF
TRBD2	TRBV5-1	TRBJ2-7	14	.	TGCGCCAGCAGCTTAACTAGCGCGGGCTACGAGCAGTACTTC	CASSLTSAGYEQYF
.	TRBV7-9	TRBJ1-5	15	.	TGTGCCAGCAGCTTAGATCGACAGGCTGGGCAGCCCCAGCATTTT	CASSLDRQAGQPQHF
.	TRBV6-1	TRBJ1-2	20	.	TGTGCCAGCAGTGACCATCACCCCGGGACTCCAAAGAGGCGTGGTAATGGCTACACCTTC	CASSDHHPGTPKRRGNGYTF
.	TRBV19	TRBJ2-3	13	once	TGTGCCAGTAGTGCTCGACCCCCAGATACGCAGTATTTT	CASSARPPDTQYF
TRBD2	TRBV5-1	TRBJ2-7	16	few	TGCGCCAGCAGCTTGGCCAGGGCTAGCGGGAGAATCGAGCAGTACTTC	CASSLARASGRIEQYF
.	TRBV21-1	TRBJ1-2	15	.	TGTGCCAGCAGCTCCCGGGACAGGGGTTACTATGGCTACACCTTC	CASSSRDRGYYGYTF
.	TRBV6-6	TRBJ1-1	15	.	TGTGCCAGCAGTCCCTCCGATAGGCTTAGCACTGAAGCTTTCTTT	CASSPSDRLSTEAFF
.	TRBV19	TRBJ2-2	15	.	TGTGCCAGTAGTATTCCGGCGGGAAACACCGGGGAGCTGTTTTTT	CASSIPAGNTGELFF
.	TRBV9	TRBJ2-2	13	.	TGTGCCAGCAGCCGGTCGAACACCGGGGAGCTGTTTTTT	CASSRSNTGELFF
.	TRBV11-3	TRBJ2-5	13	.	TGTGCCAGCAGCCGAGGACACTTTGAGACCCAGTACTTC	CASSRGHFETQYF
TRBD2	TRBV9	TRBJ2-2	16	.	TGTGCCAGCAGCGTGGCGACTAGCGGGGTTACCGGGGAGCTGTTTTTT	CASSVATSGVTGELFF
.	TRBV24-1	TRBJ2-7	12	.	TGTGCCACCAGTGATTTGTACGGGGAGCAGTACTTC	CATSDLYGEQYF
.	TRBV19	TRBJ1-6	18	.	TGTGCCAGTAGTGACCCGACAGTAACCGGCTCCTATAATTCACCCCTCCACTTT	CASSDPTVTGSYNSPLHF
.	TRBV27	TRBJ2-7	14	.	TGTGCCAGCAGTTGGGGCGGGAAGGACTACGAGCAGTACTTC	CASSWGGKDYEQYF
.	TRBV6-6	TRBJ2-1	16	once	TGTGCCAGCAGTTACTCGGGACACCCCGATTACAATGAGCAGTTCTTC	CASSYSGHPDYNEQFF
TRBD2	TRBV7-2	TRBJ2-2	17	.	TGTGCCAGCAGTCCCCGGACTAGCGGACGGAACACCGGGGAGCTGTTTTTT	CASSPRTSGRNTGELFF
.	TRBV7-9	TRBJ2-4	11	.	TGTGCCAGCAGCCCGAGTGGACTCACGTACTTC	CASSPSGLTYF
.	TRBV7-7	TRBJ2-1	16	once	TGTGCTAGCAGCGCATATCGAGGGGGACCTTTGAATGAGCAGTTCTTC	CASSAYRGGPLNEQFF
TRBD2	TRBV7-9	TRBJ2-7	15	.	TGTGCCAGCAGCTTAGTTGGGACTAAATCCTACGAGCAGTACTTC	CASSLVGTKSYEQYF
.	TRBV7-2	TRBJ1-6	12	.	TGTGCCAGCAGCTTAGATAGGTCACCCCTCCACTTT	CASSLDRSPLHF
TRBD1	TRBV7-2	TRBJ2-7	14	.	TGTGCCAGCAGCTTAAGGGACAGGCGGGACGAGCAGTACTTC	CASSLRDRRDEQYF
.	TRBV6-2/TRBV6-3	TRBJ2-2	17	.	TGTGCCAGCAGTTACTCGAAAGACGCCCTTAACACCGGGGAGCTGTTTTTT	CASSYSKDALNTGELFF